This TCR beta chain was identified during a study of neurological immune-mediated disorders. This clonotype was counted at least ten times. What it binds is unknown. As to time point: longitudinal time-point 3. Notes on the study in general: Private repertoires in all groups were suggested, as expanded clones shared no CDR3 amino acid sequences across subjects.

With 10-nucleotide random UMIs, 5'RACE was used to make the cDNA. From the 5' RACE reads, TCRdb called clonotypes with MiXCR, one entry per CDR3 protein. The sample lists around 100,000 distinct CDR3 sequences; about 10% were seen once. The CDR3 runs to 15 residues. The ends lost 0 bases at V and 5 bases at J; junction bases unmatched: 3. Germline assignment: CDR1 SGHDT and CDR2 YYEEEE. V is TRBV5-6 and J is TRBJ2-7; 12 nucleotides agree with TRBD2. The TCR originated in a female donor with HTLV-1-associated myelopathy (HAM/TSP). The material sequenced was PBMCs. The CDR3 bases are TGTGCCAGCAGCTTGGCGACTAGCGGGAGTAACGAGCAGTACTTC. This translates into CASSLATSGSNEQYF.